This TCR beta chain was observed in a study of early T cells in non-severe SARS-CoV-2 infection. Findings of the study overall: VDJdb matching favored anti-spike CD8 responses, missing private and CD4 specificities.

This CDR3 has 11 residues. The germline V gene encodes CDR1 SQVTM and CDR2 ANQGSEA. V lost 7 bases, J lost 9 bases, and 15 bases lay in between. TCRdb reprocessed the 5' RACE reads via MiXCR and lists one record per CDR3 protein. The sample consists of 37,000 or so distinct CDR3 sequences, roughly 5.9% of them appearing once. This clonotype has ten or more counts. Its cognate antigen is unknown. This clonotype originated in an adult who was a healthcare worker with PCR-confirmed SARS-CoV-2 infection or an uninfected control (not recorded which). Input material: whole blood. The rearrangement joins TRBV29-1 to TRBJ1-1, with D unclear. The DNA of the CDR3 is TGCAGCGCCCGAAATTCGCAGCAAGCTTTCTTT. Translation gives CSARNSQQAFF.